This T cell receptor (beta chain) is drawn from a study of early T cells in non-severe SARS-CoV-2 infection. Overall study: Alpha and beta chains were unpaired, from unsorted whole-blood bulk RNA. Overall study results and limits: Sequences matched to VDJdb favored anti-spike CD8 responses, while private and CD4 specificities were missed.

V dropped 4 bases and J dropped 2; count of bases not matched to a gene: 6. In germline, CDR1 is KGHSY, CDR2 FQNENV. The CDR3 extends over 15 amino acids. Individual cDNA molecules were tagged with unique molecular identifiers. TCRdb reprocessed the 5' RACE reads via MiXCR and lists one record per CDR3 protein. The table includes 28,000 or so distinct CDR3 sequences, roughly 7% detected once. This clonotype was picked up many times. Antigen unknown. The specimen sequenced was whole blood. The chain has TRBV16 and TRBJ2-7; 9 nucleotides line up with TRBD1. This clonotype was sampled from an adult who was a healthcare worker with PCR-confirmed SARS-CoV-2 infection or an uninfected control (not recorded which). This CDR3 is CASSRTRDRAYEQYF. The CDR3 DNA sequence: TGTGCCAGCAGCCGAACCCGGGACAGGGCCTACGAGCAGTACTTC.